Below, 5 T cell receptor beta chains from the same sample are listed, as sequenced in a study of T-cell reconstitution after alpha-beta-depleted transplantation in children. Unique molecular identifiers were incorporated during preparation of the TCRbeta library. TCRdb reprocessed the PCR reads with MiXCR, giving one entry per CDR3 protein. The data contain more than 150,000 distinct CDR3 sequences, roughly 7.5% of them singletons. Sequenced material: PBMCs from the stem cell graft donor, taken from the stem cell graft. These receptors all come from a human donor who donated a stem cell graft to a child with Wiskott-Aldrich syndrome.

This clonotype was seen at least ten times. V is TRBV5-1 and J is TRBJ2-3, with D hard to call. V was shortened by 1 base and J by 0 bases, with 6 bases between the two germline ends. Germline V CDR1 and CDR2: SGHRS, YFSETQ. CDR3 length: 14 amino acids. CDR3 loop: CASSLLQSTDTQYF. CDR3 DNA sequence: TGCGCCAGCAGCTTGTTACAGAGCACAGATACGCAGTATTTT.

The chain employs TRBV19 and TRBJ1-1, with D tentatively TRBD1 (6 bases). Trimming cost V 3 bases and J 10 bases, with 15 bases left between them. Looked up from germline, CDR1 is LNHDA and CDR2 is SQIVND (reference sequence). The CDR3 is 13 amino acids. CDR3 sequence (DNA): TGTGCCAGTAGTATCTCAAACAGGGCGGCAGCTTTCTTT. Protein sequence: CASSISNRAAAFF.

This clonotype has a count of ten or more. CDR3 nucleotide sequence: TGTGCCAGTAGGTGGACAGGTCGGACTACTGAAGCTTTCTTT. Protein sequence: CASRWTGRTTEAFF. The chain is built from TRBV19 and TRBJ1-1; 7 bases map to TRBD1. The germline CDR1 and CDR2 sequences are LNHDA and SQIVND (reference sequence). The junction had 9 bases not matched to a gene; V was cut back by 6 bases and J by 5 bases. The CDR3 is 14 amino acids.

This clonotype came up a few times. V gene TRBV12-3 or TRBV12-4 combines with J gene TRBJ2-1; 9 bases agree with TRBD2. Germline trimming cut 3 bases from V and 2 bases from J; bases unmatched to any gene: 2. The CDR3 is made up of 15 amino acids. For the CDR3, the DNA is TGTGCCAGCAGTTTGGGCGGGGGGGCCTACAATGAGCAGTTCTTC. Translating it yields CASSLGGGAYNEQFF.

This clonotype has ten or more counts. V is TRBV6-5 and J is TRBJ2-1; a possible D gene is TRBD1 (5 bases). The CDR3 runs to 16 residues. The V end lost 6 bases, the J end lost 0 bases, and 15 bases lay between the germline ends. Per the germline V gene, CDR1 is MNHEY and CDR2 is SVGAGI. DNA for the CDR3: TGTGCCAGCAGGTCAAGACAGACACTCTCCTACAATGAGCAGTTCTTC. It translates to CASRSRQTLSYNEQFF.